Detailed here is one T cell receptor (beta chain). Its antigen remains unidentified. Base qualities were left out, and no much larger clone turns up one base away. The sample is drawn from a study of control samples from healthy donors and cancer patients (dated by TCRdb to 2020 to 2021). The library was made by the immunoSEQ multiplex PCR assay. TCRdb's version of the immuneACCESS table is confined to in-frame rearrangements and falls short of the full clone set. An unresolved V gene accounts for under half of the shortfall where checked; the remainder is of unknown origin. Here the sample has around 120,000 clones; approximately 90% occur a single time. Together, the top ten hold less than 9.5% of the sample. The sample consisted of blood. The sequence came from a woman aged 18-30 years in good health.

The sequenced DNA is TGTGCCACCAGTGCAAGGGGGAATCAGCCCCAGCATTTT. This encodes CATSARGNQPQHF. The rearrangement combines TRBV24-1 with TRBJ1-5; a weak D assignment points to TRBD1 (6 bases agree). The CDR3 spans 13 residues, from the cysteine through the phenylalanine. The entry retains the CDR3 DNA only, 39 bases that are in frame from base 1. The V end loses 5 bases and the J end loses 4 bases, and a stretch of 8 bases separates them. The germline V gene yields KGHDR for CDR1 and SFDVKD for CDR2.